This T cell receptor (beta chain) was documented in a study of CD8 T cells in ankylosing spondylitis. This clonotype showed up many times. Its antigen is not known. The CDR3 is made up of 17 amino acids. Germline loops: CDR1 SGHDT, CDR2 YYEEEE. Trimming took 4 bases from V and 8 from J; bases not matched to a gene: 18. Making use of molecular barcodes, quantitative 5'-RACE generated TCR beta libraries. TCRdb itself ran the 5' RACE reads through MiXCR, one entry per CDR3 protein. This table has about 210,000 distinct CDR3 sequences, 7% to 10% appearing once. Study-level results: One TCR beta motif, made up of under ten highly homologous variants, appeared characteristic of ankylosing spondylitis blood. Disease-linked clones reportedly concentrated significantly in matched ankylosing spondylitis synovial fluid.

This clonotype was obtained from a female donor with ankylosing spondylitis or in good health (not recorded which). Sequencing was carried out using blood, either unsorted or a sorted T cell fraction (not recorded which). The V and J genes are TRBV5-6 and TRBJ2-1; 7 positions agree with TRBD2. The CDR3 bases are TGTGCCAGCAGCCCTGAACTTGCGGTTTCGGGGGGATATGAGCAGTTCTTC. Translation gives CASSPELAVSGGYEQFF. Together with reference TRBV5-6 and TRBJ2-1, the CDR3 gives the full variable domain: DAGVTQSPTHLIKTRGQQVTLRCSPKSGHDTVSWYQQALGQGPQFIFQYYEEEERQRGNFPDRFSGHQFPNYSSELNVNALLLGDSALYLCASSPELAVSGGYEQFFGPGTRLTVL.